This T cell receptor beta chain was identified during a study of technical replicates of blood from a few donors. The CDR3 sequence is 14 residues long. J gave up 5 bases and V 3 bases, and 4 bases lay outside the gene matches. CDR1 and CDR2 from the germline V gene are GTSNPN and SVGIG (reference sequence). This table comes from immunoSEQ multiplex PCR, and its TCRdb copy is limited to in-frame clones, with some not included. The profile shows approximately 64,000 clones, 75% to 90% of them singletons. The sequenced sample was PBMCs. This clonotype was sampled from a human donor in good health. Some clones in this sample may be carry-over from other donors' samples. This sequence joins TRBV30 and TRBJ2-2; 9 bases fit TRBD1. The CDR3 reads CAWRGQGRTGELFF. Written as DNA, the CDR3 is TGTGCCTGGAGGGGACAGGGTCGGACCGGGGAGCTGTTTTTT.